These 5 T cell receptor beta chains were all obtained from the same sample, sequenced in a study of vaccination effects on CD4 cells after COVID-19. Pools of viral peptides were used by the ViraFEST assay to expand antigen-specific CD4+ T cells ahead of sequencing. Culture proceeded for more than nine days, and CD4+ T cells were then isolated. Of the BNT162b2 and mRNA-1273 vaccines, participants received two doses of one or the other. Only in-frame clones appear in the TCRdb table, and some are missing; sequencing was by immunoSEQ multiplex PCR. This sample has some 34,000 clones, with roughly 78% found just once. Which antigens these TCRs recognize remains unknown. Source: CD4+ T cells from PBMCs cultured with HCoV-NL63 spike peptides, taken after COVID-19 vaccination. The receptors derive from a human donor who received a COVID-19 vaccine. Some clones in this sample may be carry-over from other donors' samples.

CDR3 sequence: CASSHPGQGAFF. In DNA form, the CDR3 reads TGCGCCAGCAGCCATCCAGGGCAGGGAGCTTTCTTT. This sequence joins TRBV4-3 and TRBJ1-1; tentative D call: TRBD1 (5 bases). The CDR3 consists of 12 residues. In germline, CDR1 is LGHNA, CDR2 YSLEER. The ends were cut back, 3 bases at V and 10 bases at J, with 12 bases in the middle.

This chain connects TRBV2 to TRBJ2-4; 7 bases fit TRBD1. The V gene's germline CDR1 is SNHLY and CDR2 FYNNEI. The CDR3 has 15 amino acids. With V trimmed by 6 bases and J by 1 base, 6 bases remained unmatched. The CDR3 loop is CASSLLQGAKNIQYF. The CDR3, as DNA: TGTGCCAGCAGCTTGTTACAGGGGGCCAAAAACATTCAGTACTTC.

The chain employs TRBV19 and TRBJ1-2; D is unresolved. The germline CDR1 and CDR2 sequences are LNHDA and SQIVND (reference sequence). Trimming left V 8 bases short and J 7 bases short, with 17 bases between. The CDR3 totals 13 residues. The chain's CDR3 is CASRSQAGVGYTF. The CDR3, as DNA: TGTGCCAGTCGGTCACAAGCTGGGGTTGGCTACACCTTC.

The chain links TRBV24-1 to TRBJ2-2, with D unresolved. V lost 1 base, J lost 3 bases, and 8 bases lay in between. The CDR3 length is 15 residues. Germline lookup yields CDR1 KGHDR and CDR2 SFDVKD. The CDR3 loop reads CATSDFAGDTGELFF. The CDR3 bases are TGTGCCACCAGTGATTTCGCAGGCGACACCGGGGAGCTGTTTTTT.

This chain connects TRBV5-8 to TRBJ1-1; D not certain. Trimming removed 2 bases at V and 3 bases at J, with 8 bases between. This CDR3 region has 13 residues. Germline V gives CDR1 SGHTS, CDR2 YDEGEE. CDR3 nucleotides: TGTGCCAGCAGCTTCTTACGGGACACTGAAGCTTTCTTT. Translating gives CASSFLRDTEAFF.